The rows below give T cell receptor beta chains drawn from one sample of a study of blood T cell repertoires in COVID-19. The repertoire was sequenced with immunoSEQ multiplex PCR; TCRdb's copy has only in-frame clones and lacks some. In the table there are more than 90,000 clones, about 89% of which are singletons. The sample taken for sequencing was peripheral blood. These receptors were taken from a middle-aged man with acute or convalescent COVID-19. Each CDR3 is given with its conserved first and last residue. Fields, in order: V gene, clone size, J gene, D gene, CDR3 protein, CDR3 DNA. A D gene is named only where the DNA matches it firmly. A clone size is listed for some rows: how often the clone was seen (once, few, many), or a class if it is expanded.

v_gene: TRBV7-9; abundance: -; j_gene: TRBJ1-1; d_gene: -; CDR3aa: CASSLHSTEAFF; CDR3nt: TGTGCCAGCAGCCTTCACAGTACTGAAGCTTTCTTT
v_gene: TRBV5-1; abundance: -; j_gene: TRBJ2-1; d_gene: -; CDR3aa: CASSYQGRGSYNEQFF; CDR3nt: TGCGCCAGCAGTTATCAGGGACGGGGGTCCTACAATGAGCAGTTCTTC
v_gene: TRBV20-1; abundance: -; j_gene: TRBJ2-1; d_gene: -; CDR3aa: CSTRPINEQFF; CDR3nt: TGCAGTACTCGCCCGATCAATGAGCAGTTCTTC
v_gene: TRBV5-8; abundance: -; j_gene: TRBJ1-1; d_gene: -; CDR3aa: CASSVRGIGSGDTEAFF; CDR3nt: TGTGCCAGCAGCGTCCGGGGTATCGGATCTGGGGACACTGAAGCTTTCTTT
v_gene: TRBV3-1/TRBV3-2; abundance: -; j_gene: TRBJ1-4; d_gene: -; CDR3aa: CASSPLRALNEKLFF; CDR3nt: TGTGCCAGCAGCCCCCTGAGGGCCCTTAATGAAAAACTGTTTTTT
v_gene: TRBV13; abundance: -; j_gene: TRBJ2-3; d_gene: -; CDR3aa: CASSLGLDSAPDTQYF; CDR3nt: TGTGCCAGCAGCTTAGGTTTAGACTCTGCCCCAGATACGCAGTATTTT
v_gene: TRBV6-5; abundance: -; j_gene: TRBJ1-2; d_gene: -; CDR3aa: CASRPSGELLGYTF; CDR3nt: TGTGCCAGCAGACCCTCGGGAGAGCTCCTAGGCTACACCTTC
v_gene: TRBV15; abundance: -; j_gene: TRBJ1-1; d_gene: -; CDR3aa: CATSTEMSLDTEAFF; CDR3nt: TGTGCCACCAGCACTGAGATGAGCTTGGACACTGAAGCTTTCTTT
v_gene: TRBV27; abundance: -; j_gene: TRBJ2-4; d_gene: TRBD1; CDR3aa: CASSRTGGNIQYF; CDR3nt: TGTGCCAGCAGTAGGACAGGGGGAAACATTCAGTACTTC
v_gene: TRBV19; abundance: -; j_gene: TRBJ2-7; d_gene: -; CDR3aa: CASSIVRGSYEQYF; CDR3nt: TGTGCCAGTAGTATAGTAAGGGGCTCCTACGAGCAGTACTTC
v_gene: TRBV6-2/TRBV6-3; abundance: -; j_gene: TRBJ1-1; d_gene: -; CDR3aa: CASSFQGIDTEAFF; CDR3nt: TGTGCCAGCAGTTTTCAGGGGATCGACACTGAAGCTTTCTTT
v_gene: TRBV7-6; abundance: -; j_gene: TRBJ1-1; d_gene: -; CDR3aa: CASSRETDYRVSEAFF; CDR3nt: TGTGCCAGCAGCCGAGAGACAGATTACAGGGTTTCTGAAGCTTTCTTT
v_gene: TRBV6-2/TRBV6-3; abundance: -; j_gene: TRBJ1-1; d_gene: TRBD1; CDR3aa: CASSNRDRGFSEAFF; CDR3nt: TGTGCCAGCAGTAACCGGGACAGGGGGTTCAGTGAAGCTTTCTTT
v_gene: TRBV7-2; abundance: -; j_gene: TRBJ2-7; d_gene: -; CDR3aa: CASSLGPPLAFYEQYF; CDR3nt: TGTGCCAGCAGCTTAGGGCCCCCCTTGGCCTTCTACGAGCAGTACTTC
v_gene: TRBV2; abundance: -; j_gene: TRBJ2-3; d_gene: TRBD2; CDR3aa: CASSEGLAGSTDTQYF; CDR3nt: TGTGCCAGCAGTGAGGGACTAGCGGGAAGCACAGATACGCAGTATTTT
v_gene: TRBV19; abundance: -; j_gene: TRBJ1-5; d_gene: -; CDR3aa: CASSMEGYSNQPQHF; CDR3nt: TGTGCCAGTAGTATGGAGGGGTATAGCAATCAGCCCCAGCATTTT
v_gene: TRBV21-1; abundance: -; j_gene: TRBJ1-5; d_gene: -; CDR3aa: CASSPVGGQINQPQHF; CDR3nt: TGTGCCAGCAGTCCCGTGGGGGGGCAGATCAATCAGCCCCAGCATTTT
v_gene: TRBV4-3; abundance: -; j_gene: TRBJ1-4; d_gene: TRBD1; CDR3aa: CASSHRQGREKLFF; CDR3nt: TGCGCCAGCAGCCACAGACAGGGCAGGGAAAAACTGTTTTTT
v_gene: TRBV3-1/TRBV3-2; abundance: once; j_gene: TRBJ1-1; d_gene: TRBD1; CDR3aa: CASTRGGANTEAFF; CDR3nt: TGTGCCAGCACCAGAGGGGGCGCGAACACTGAAGCTTTCTTT
v_gene: TRBV6-5; abundance: -; j_gene: TRBJ2-2; d_gene: -; CDR3aa: CASRMLNTGELFF; CDR3nt: TGTGCCAGCAGGATGCTAAACACCGGGGAGCTGTTTTTT
v_gene: TRBV9; abundance: -; j_gene: TRBJ2-1; d_gene: TRBD2; CDR3aa: CASSQAIGLAGLGEQFF; CDR3nt: TGTGCCAGCTCCCAGGCTATAGGACTAGCGGGGCTGGGTGAGCAGTTCTTC
v_gene: TRBV7-2; abundance: -; j_gene: TRBJ2-7; d_gene: -; CDR3aa: CASSPNPIISGSYEQYF; CDR3nt: TGTGCCAGCAGCCCTAACCCCATTATTAGCGGCTCCTACGAGCAGTACTTC
v_gene: TRBV18; abundance: -; j_gene: TRBJ2-2; d_gene: TRBD1; CDR3aa: CASSPAQGAPGELFF; CDR3nt: TGTGCCAGCTCACCAGCACAGGGGGCGCCCGGGGAGCTGTTTTTT
v_gene: TRBV3-1/TRBV3-2; abundance: -; j_gene: TRBJ2-7; d_gene: -; CDR3aa: CASSPQGTYEQYF; CDR3nt: TGTGCCAGCAGCCCTCAGGGGACCTACGAGCAGTACTTC
v_gene: TRBV19; abundance: -; j_gene: TRBJ1-4; d_gene: TRBD1; CDR3aa: CASSQLGGEKLFF; CDR3nt: TGTGCCAGTAGCCAGCTAGGGGGCGAAAAACTGTTTTTT
v_gene: TRBV18; abundance: -; j_gene: TRBJ1-2; d_gene: -; CDR3aa: CASSVTGYGYTF; CDR3nt: TGTGCCAGCTCAGTGACAGGCTATGGCTACACCTTC
v_gene: TRBV7-9; abundance: -; j_gene: TRBJ1-3; d_gene: -; CDR3aa: CASSREGWKGNTIYF; CDR3nt: TGTGCCAGCAGCCGCGAGGGTTGGAAAGGAAACACCATATATTTT
v_gene: TRBV19; abundance: -; j_gene: TRBJ1-3; d_gene: TRBD1; CDR3aa: CASTADRGNTIYF; CDR3nt: TGTGCCAGTACCGCGGACAGGGGAAACACCATATATTTT
v_gene: TRBV7-9; abundance: -; j_gene: TRBJ2-5; d_gene: -; CDR3aa: CASILIAEQQETQYF; CDR3nt: TGTGCCAGCATCTTAATAGCGGAACAACAAGAGACCCAGTACTTC
v_gene: TRBV5-1; abundance: -; j_gene: TRBJ2-1; d_gene: -; CDR3aa: CASSSGGTSYNEQFF; CDR3nt: TGCGCCAGCAGCTCAGGGGGGACCTCCTACAATGAGCAGTTCTTC